This TCR beta chain is from a study of circulating and synovial CD4+ cells in juvenile arthritis. The data were produced by immunoSEQ multiplex PCR, yet TCRdb's version contains in-frame clones alone and is incomplete. The data contain 34,000 or so clones, approximately 94% of them singletons. The germline gives CDR1 MNHNS, CDR2 SASEGT. Trimming left V 5 bases short and J 3 bases short, with 14 bases between. The CDR3 runs to 14 residues. This clone is a singleton in its sample. Sequencing input: CD4+ T cells from blood. The TCR sequence derives from a human donor with juvenile idiopathic arthritis. The chain is built from TRBV6-1 and TRBJ2-7, with D possibly TRBD2 on 5 matching bases. CDR3 bases: TGTGCCAGCAGTCCCCGATCGGGAAACTACGAGCAGTACTTC. It yields the protein CASSPRSGNYEQYF.